This entry lists 25 T cell receptor beta chains sequenced from one sample in a study of blood T cell repertoires in COVID-19. Assay: immunoSEQ multiplex PCR; the TCRdb copy retains only in-frame clones and omits some. The sample holds 200,000 to 300,000 clones; approximately 78% are singletons and the top ten take 12%. Sequencing input: peripheral blood. These receptors originate from an older woman with active or convalescent COVID-19.

This chain links TRBV5-6 with TRBJ2-5; 8 bases match TRBD2. Looked up from germline, CDR1 is SGHDT and CDR2 is YYEEEE. With 6 bases clipped from V and 5 bases from J, the junction kept 12 bases outside the gene matches. This CDR3 is 15 amino acids long. The CDR3 is CASTSQAGARETQYF. The CDR3 DNA follows: TGTGCCAGCACCAGTCAAGCGGGGGCCCGGGAGACCCAGTACTTC.

J is TRBJ1-6 and V is TRBV30; 10 bases fit TRBD1. The germline CDR1 and CDR2 sequences are GTSNPN and SVGIG (reference sequence). Trimming removed 0 bases from V and 8 bases from J; junction bases left unmatched: 4. CDR3 length: 15 residues. This CDR3 is CAWSVYGTGDSPLHF. The DNA of the CDR3 is TGTGCCTGGAGTGTATACGGGACAGGGGATTCACCCCTCCACTTT.

The chain joins TRBV19 to TRBJ2-2, with a weak D call TRBD1 (6 bases). CDR1 is LNHDA, CDR2 SQIVND, per germline (reference sequence). Deletions cut 3 bases from V and 6 bases from J, with 14 bases between. CDR3 length equals 15 residues. The CDR3 coding sequence is TGTGCCAGTAGTATGAGGGGGATGGGTTCCGGGGAGCTGTTTTTT. Its protein is CASSMRGMGSGELFF. The full variable domain, in which reference TRBV19 and TRBJ2-2 provide the parts outside the CDR3, is DGGITQSPKYLFRKEGQNVTLSCEQNLNHDAMYWYRQDPGQGLRLIYYSQIVNDFQKGDIAEGYSVSREKKESFPLTVTSAQKNPTAFYLCASSMRGMGSGELFFGEGSRLTVL.

This chain uses TRBV6-5 with TRBJ1-1; 7 nucleotides line up with TRBD1. The CDR3 runs 13 residues. V lost 2 bases to trimming and J lost 3 bases; unmatched junction nucleotides: 0. Germline V lookup: CDR1 MNHEY, CDR2 SVGAGI. CDR3 sequence (DNA): TGTGCCAGCAGTTACAGGGGGCACACTGAAGCTTTCTTT. This encodes CASSYRGHTEAFF.

The V call is TRBV2, the J call TRBJ2-1; 10 nucleotides line up with TRBD2. The trim removed 3 bases at V and 4 bases at J, leaving 3 bases unmatched. This CDR3 spans 15 amino acids. Germline CDR1 and CDR2: SNHLY and FYNNEI. In DNA, the CDR3 is TGTGCCAGCAGTGAGGAAGCGGGGGGGTACAATGAGCAGTTCTTC. Translating it yields CASSEEAGGYNEQFF.

The gene calls are TRBV6-5 and TRBJ1-6, with 8 nucleotides matching TRBD1. The CDR3 extends over 14 amino acids. The germline V gene encodes CDR1 MNHEY and CDR2 SVGAGI. Losses at the gene ends were 2 bases for V and 10 bases for J; bases not matched to a gene: 4. CDR3 sequence (DNA): TGTGCCAGCAGTTACGAACAGGGGGTGTCACCCCTCCACTTT. Translated: CASSYEQGVSPLHF.

This chain uses TRBV7-8 with TRBJ1-2; 10 bases agree with TRBD1. Trimming cost V 5 bases and J 4 bases; bases outside gene matches: 10. There are 16 residues in the CDR3. Germline CDR1 reads SGHVS; CDR2 reads FQNEAQ. CDR3 sequence: CASSNPDRGRLYGYTF. CDR3 nucleotides: TGTGCCAGCAGCAACCCGGACAGGGGGAGACTCTATGGCTACACCTTC.

This chain links TRBV7-3 with TRBJ1-3; D perhaps matches TRBD1 (5 bases). The CDR3 has 13 residues. Germline assignment: CDR1 SGHTA and CDR2 FQGTGA. V lost 8 bases and J lost 7, with 15 bases in between. This chain's CDR3 is CASPLGRVNTIYF. For the CDR3, the DNA is TGTGCCAGCCCCCTAGGCAGGGTTAACACCATATATTTT.

V usage is TRBV4-1 and J usage is TRBJ1-2; the D is unclear. With 0 bases removed from V and 5 bases from J, the gap between germline ends came to 13 bases. CDR3 length equals 15 residues. From germline, CDR1 is MGHRA and CDR2 YSYEKL. CDR3 loop: CASSQEVSRRYGYTF. CDR3 nucleotides: TGCGCCAGCAGCCAAGAGGTCTCCCGGAGGTATGGCTACACCTTC.

The CDR3 reads CASSFQAATGELFF. CDR3 bases: TGCGCCAGCAGCTTCCAGGCAGCCACCGGGGAGCTGTTTTTT. The chain couples TRBV5-1 to TRBJ2-2; D gene uncertain. The CDR3 extends over 14 amino acids. CDR1 is SGHRS, CDR2 YFSETQ, per germline. V dropped 2 bases and J dropped 4 bases, with 9 bases sitting between them.

This clone has a single count. The J gene is TRBJ1-6, the V gene TRBV6-5, with unresolved D. The CDR3 contains 14 residues. Germline-derived CDR1 and CDR2 are MNHEY and SVGAGI. The V gene lost 2 bases and the J gene lost 4 bases, with 6 bases spanning the gap. The CDR3 region is CASSYSRYNSPLHF. CDR3 DNA sequence: TGTGCCAGCAGTTACAGTCGGTATAATTCACCCCTCCACTTT.

This clone was detected only once. The sample contains more than one DNA sequence encoding this CDR3. This chain links TRBV27 with TRBJ1-2; 10 bases are shared with TRBD1. The CDR3 covers 13 residues. Looked up from germline, CDR1 is MNHEY and CDR2 is SMNVEV (reference sequence). Germline trimming cut 6 bases from V and 8 bases from J; bases unmatched to any gene: 6. The CDR3, as DNA: TGTGCCAGCAGCCCGGACAGGGGGGGAGGCTACACCTTC. This encodes CASSPDRGGGYTF.

This chain uses TRBV6-4 with TRBJ2-3; 11 nucleotides align to TRBD2. The germline V gene encodes CDR1 MRHNA and CDR2 SNTAGT. CDR3 size: 15 residues. V gave up 4 bases and J gave up 1 base; unmatched junction bases: 1. The CDR3 DNA sequence: TGTGCCAGCAGTGCACTAGCGGGGGGCACAGATACGCAGTATTTT. Protein sequence: CASSALAGGTDTQYF.

This chain uses TRBV27 with TRBJ1-2; possibly TRBD1 for D (6 bases). V gave up 1 base and J gave up 6 bases, with 15 bases separating them. Germline assignment: CDR1 MNHEY and CDR2 SMNVEV (reference sequence). This CDR3 comprises 15 residues. This CDR3 reads CASSLLGGQRNGYTF. CDR3 sequence (DNA): TGTGCCAGCAGTTTATTGGGGGGGCAGAGGAATGGCTACACCTTC.

This clone was seen a single time. J is TRBJ2-2 and V is TRBV9, with 7 bases matching TRBD1. CDR1 and CDR2 from the germline V gene are SGDLS and YYNGEE. The CDR3 totals 16 residues. Trimming took 2 bases from V and 5 from J; bases not matched to a gene: 9. As DNA, the CDR3 is TGTGCCAGCAGCGTCTTAGACAGGGCCTCGACCGGGGAGCTGTTTTTT. Amino acids: CASSVLDRASTGELFF.

The V and J genes are TRBV7-3 and TRBJ1-2; D is possibly TRBD1 (6 bases). Trimming cost V 5 bases and J 0 bases, with 10 bases left between them. The CDR3 totals 14 residues. Germline-derived CDR1 and CDR2 are SGHTA and FQGTGA. The CDR3, as DNA: TGTGCCAGCAGCCAAGACAGGTCTAACTATGGCTACACCTTC. Translation: CASSQDRSNYGYTF. The complete variable domain, with remaining parts taken from reference TRBV7-3 and TRBJ1-2, reads GAGVSQTPSNKVTEKGKYVELRCDPISGHTALYWYRQSLGQGPEFLIYFQGTGAADDSGLPNDRFFAVRPEGSVSTLKIQRTERGDSAVYLCASSQDRSNYGYTFGSGTRLTVV.

This chain links TRBV27 with TRBJ2-7; D is undetermined. This CDR3 comprises 13 residues. V was shortened by 5 bases and J by 0 bases, with 8 bases between the two germline ends. CDR1 is MNHEY, CDR2 SMNVEV, per germline (reference sequence). This chain's CDR3 is CASSGYSSYEQYF. CDR3 bases: TGTGCCAGCAGTGGCTACAGCTCCTACGAGCAGTACTTC.

The chain has TRBV27 and TRBJ2-7, with 9 bases that match TRBD1. With 8 bases clipped from V and 4 bases from J, the junction kept 9 bases outside the gene matches. Germline CDR1 reads MNHEY; CDR2 reads SMNVEV (reference sequence). The CDR3 contains 14 residues. DNA for the CDR3: TGTGCCAGCCCCCCGGGACAGGGCCCGTACGAGCAGTACTTC. Translated, it gives CASPPGQGPYEQYF.

This chain links TRBV19 with TRBJ1-5; 7 bases are shared with TRBD1. Germline CDR1 LNHDA, CDR2 SQIVND (reference sequence). This CDR3 region has 16 residues. J was trimmed by 3 bases and V by 2 bases; bases with no gene match: 7. Here the CDR3 reads CASSIPPTGTNQPQHF. In nucleotides, the CDR3 is TGTGCCAGTAGTATACCCCCGACAGGGACCAATCAGCCCCAGCATTTT.

V gene TRBV19 combines with J gene TRBJ2-1, with 9 positions matching TRBD1. CDR1 is LNHDA and CDR2 is SQIVND in the germline V gene (reference sequence). This CDR3 region has 15 residues. V trimming: 3 bases; J trimming: 8 bases; junction bases outside the gene matches: 8. The CDR3 region has the DNA TGTGCCAGTAGTATGCGGGGACAGGGTGGCGATGAGCAGTTCTTC. Its protein is CASSMRGQGGDEQFF. Full variable domain (missing parts from reference TRBV19 and TRBJ2-1): DGGITQSPKYLFRKEGQNVTLSCEQNLNHDAMYWYRQDPGQGLRLIYYSQIVNDFQKGDIAEGYSVSREKKESFPLTVTSAQKNPTAFYLCASSMRGQGGDEQFFGPGTRLTVL.

In nucleotides, the CDR3 is TGTGCCAGCAGCCCGATGCCAGGGTCTAATGAAAAACTGTTTTTT. Amino acids: CASSPMPGSNEKLFF. This chain links TRBV27 with TRBJ1-4; D may be TRBD1 (5 bases). Trimming pared 6 bases from V and 3 bases from J, leaving 14 bases between. This CDR3 comprises 15 residues. Germline-derived CDR1 and CDR2 are MNHEY and SMNVEV (reference sequence).

This chain joins TRBV6-6 and TRBJ2-5; D remains ambiguous. Trimming cost V 7 bases and J 2 bases, with 11 bases left between them. Germline V lookup: CDR1 MNHNY, CDR2 SVGAGI (reference sequence). There are 13 residues in the CDR3. CDR3 loop: CASTTLRQETQYF. In nucleotides, the CDR3 is TGTGCCAGCACCACGCTCAGGCAAGAGACCCAGTACTTC.

The V gene is TRBV19, the J gene TRBJ1-1; D unclear. V lost 3 bases, J lost 4 bases, and 12 bases lay in between. CDR3 length: 14 residues. The germline CDR1 and CDR2 sequences are LNHDA and SQIVND (reference sequence). Here the CDR3 reads CASSIKVPGTEAFF. CDR3 sequence (DNA): TGTGCCAGTAGTATTAAAGTCCCCGGCACTGAAGCTTTCTTT.

The rearrangement joins TRBV4-1 to TRBJ1-6; the match to TRBD1 covers 7 bases. The CDR3 has 17 residues. The V gene end was trimmed by 0 bases and the J gene end by 3 bases; junction bases not matched to a gene: 5. The germline V gene has CDR1 MGHRA and CDR2 YSYEKL. CDR3 region: CASSQEGQPNYNSPLHF. The CDR3 coding sequence is TGCGCCAGCAGCCAAGAGGGACAGCCCAACTATAATTCACCCCTCCACTTT.

The chain carries TRBV6-5 and TRBJ2-2; D may be TRBD2 (6 bases). The CDR3 runs to 14 residues. The V gene's germline CDR1 is MNHEY and CDR2 SVGAGI. V was pared by 6 bases and J by 2 bases, with 10 bases between. The CDR3 coding sequence is TGTGCCAGCAGCGGGACTCTCAACACCGGGGAGCTGTTTTTT. Translation: CASSGTLNTGELFF.